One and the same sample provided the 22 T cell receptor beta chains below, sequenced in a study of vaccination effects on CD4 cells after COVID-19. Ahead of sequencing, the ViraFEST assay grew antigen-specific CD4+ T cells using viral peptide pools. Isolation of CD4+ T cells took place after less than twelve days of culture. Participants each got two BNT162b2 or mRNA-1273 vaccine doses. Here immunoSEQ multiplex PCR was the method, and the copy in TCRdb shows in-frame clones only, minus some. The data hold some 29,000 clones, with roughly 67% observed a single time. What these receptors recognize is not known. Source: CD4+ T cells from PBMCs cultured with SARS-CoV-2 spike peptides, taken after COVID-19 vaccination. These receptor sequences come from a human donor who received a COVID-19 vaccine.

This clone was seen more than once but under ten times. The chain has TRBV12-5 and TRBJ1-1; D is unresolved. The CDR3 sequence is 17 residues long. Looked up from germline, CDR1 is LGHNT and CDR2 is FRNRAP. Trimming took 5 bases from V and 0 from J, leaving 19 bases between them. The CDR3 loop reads CASGPPQSARLNTEAFF. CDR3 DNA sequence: TGTGCTAGTGGTCCCCCTCAGTCGGCCAGACTGAACACTGAAGCTTTCTTT.

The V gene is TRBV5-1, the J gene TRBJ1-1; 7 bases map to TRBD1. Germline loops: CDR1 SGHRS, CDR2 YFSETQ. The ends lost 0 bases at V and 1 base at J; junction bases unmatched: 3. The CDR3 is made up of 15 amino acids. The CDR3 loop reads CASSLGQGGNTEAFF. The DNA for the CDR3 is TGCGCCAGCAGCTTGGGGCAGGGGGGGAACACTGAAGCTTTCTTT.

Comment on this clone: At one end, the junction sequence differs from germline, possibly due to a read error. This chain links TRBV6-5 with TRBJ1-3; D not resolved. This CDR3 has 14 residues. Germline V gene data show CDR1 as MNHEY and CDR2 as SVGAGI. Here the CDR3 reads CASRGSFSGNIIYF. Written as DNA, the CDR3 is TGTGCCAGCAGGGGCTCGTTCTCTGGAAACATCATATATTTT.

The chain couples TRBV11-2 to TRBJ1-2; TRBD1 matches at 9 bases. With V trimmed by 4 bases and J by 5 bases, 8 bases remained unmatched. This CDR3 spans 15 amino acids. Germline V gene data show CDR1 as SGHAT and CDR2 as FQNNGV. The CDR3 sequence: CASSSTGGPLYGYTF. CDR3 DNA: TGTGCCAGCAGCTCTACAGGGGGCCCTTTGTATGGCTACACCTTC.

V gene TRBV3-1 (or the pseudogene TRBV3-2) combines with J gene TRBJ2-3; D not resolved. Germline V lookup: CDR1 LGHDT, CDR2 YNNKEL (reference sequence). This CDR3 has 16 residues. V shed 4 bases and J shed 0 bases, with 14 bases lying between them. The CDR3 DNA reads TGTGCCAGCAGCCGAAGGATGGCAGCTAGCACAGATACGCAGTATTTT. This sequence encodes CASSRRMAASTDTQYF.

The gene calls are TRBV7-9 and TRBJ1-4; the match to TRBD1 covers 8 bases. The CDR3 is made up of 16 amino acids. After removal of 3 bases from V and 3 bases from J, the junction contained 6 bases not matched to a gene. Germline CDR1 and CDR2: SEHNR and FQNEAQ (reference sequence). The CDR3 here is CASSFRGQDSNEKLFF. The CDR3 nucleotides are TGTGCCAGCAGCTTCCGGGGACAGGACTCTAATGAAAAACTGTTTTTT.

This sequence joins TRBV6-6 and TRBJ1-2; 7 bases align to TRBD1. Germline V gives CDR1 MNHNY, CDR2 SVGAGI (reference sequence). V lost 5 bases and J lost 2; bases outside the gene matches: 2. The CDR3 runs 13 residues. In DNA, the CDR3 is TGTGCCAGCAGTCTACAGGGGAACTATGGCTACACCTTC. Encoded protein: CASSLQGNYGYTF.

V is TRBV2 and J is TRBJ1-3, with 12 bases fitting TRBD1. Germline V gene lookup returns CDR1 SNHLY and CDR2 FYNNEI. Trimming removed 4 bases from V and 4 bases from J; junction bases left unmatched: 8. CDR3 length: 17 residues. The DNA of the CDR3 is TGTGCCAGCAGTGGGGACAGGGGGCATCGAGCGGGAAACACCATATATTTT. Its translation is CASSGDRGHRAGNTIYF.

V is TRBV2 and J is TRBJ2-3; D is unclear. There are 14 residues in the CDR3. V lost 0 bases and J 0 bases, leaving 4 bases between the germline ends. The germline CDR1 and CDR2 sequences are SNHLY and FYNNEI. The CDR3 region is CASSEAVSTDTQYF. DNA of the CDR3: TGTGCCAGCAGTGAAGCTGTGAGCACAGATACGCAGTATTTT. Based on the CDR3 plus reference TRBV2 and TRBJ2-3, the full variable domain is EPEVTQTPSHQVTQMGQEVILRCVPISNHLYFYWYRQILGQKVEFLVSFYNNEISEKSEIFDDQFSVERPDGSNFTLKIRSTKLEDSAMYFCASSEAVSTDTQYFGPGTRLTVL.

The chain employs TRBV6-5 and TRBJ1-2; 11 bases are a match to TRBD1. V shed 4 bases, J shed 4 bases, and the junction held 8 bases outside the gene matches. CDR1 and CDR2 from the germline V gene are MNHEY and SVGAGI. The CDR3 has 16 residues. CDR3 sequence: CASSSNPGTGGYGYTF. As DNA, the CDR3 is TGTGCCAGCAGTTCGAACCCCGGGACAGGGGGCTATGGCTACACCTTC.

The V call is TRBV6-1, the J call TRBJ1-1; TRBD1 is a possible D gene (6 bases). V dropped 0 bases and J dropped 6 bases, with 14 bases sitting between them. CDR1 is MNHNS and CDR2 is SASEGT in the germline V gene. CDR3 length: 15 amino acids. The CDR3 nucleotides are TGTGCCAGCAGTGAAGCGTATACAGGGTTTTCTGAAGCTTTCTTT. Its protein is CASSEAYTGFSEAFF.

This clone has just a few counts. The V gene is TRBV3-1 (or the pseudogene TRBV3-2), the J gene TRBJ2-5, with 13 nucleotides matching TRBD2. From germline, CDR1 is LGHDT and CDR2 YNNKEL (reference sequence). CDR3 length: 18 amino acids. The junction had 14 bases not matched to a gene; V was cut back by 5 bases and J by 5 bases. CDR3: CASSSGTSGVPRGETQYF. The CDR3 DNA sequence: TGTGCCAGCAGCTCCGGGACTAGCGGGGTACCCCGCGGGGAGACCCAGTACTTC.

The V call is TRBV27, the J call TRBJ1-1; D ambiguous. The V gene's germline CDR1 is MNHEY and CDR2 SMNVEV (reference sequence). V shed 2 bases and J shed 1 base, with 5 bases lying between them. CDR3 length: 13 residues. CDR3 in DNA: TGTGCCAGCAGTTTAAAGGGGAACACTGAAGCTTTCTTT. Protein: CASSLKGNTEAFF.

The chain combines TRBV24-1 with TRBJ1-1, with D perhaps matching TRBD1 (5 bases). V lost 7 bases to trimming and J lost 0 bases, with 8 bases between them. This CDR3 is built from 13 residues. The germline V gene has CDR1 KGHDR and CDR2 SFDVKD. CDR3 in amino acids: CATRSGLNTEAFF. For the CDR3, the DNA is TGTGCCACCAGGTCGGGACTGAACACTGAAGCTTTCTTT.

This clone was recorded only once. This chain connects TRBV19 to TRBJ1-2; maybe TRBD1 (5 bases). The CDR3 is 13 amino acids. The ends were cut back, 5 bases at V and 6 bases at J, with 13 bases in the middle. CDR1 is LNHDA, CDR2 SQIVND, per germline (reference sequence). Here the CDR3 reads CASSLRGADGYTF. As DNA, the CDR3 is TGTGCCAGTAGTTTACGGGGCGCGGATGGCTACACCTTC.

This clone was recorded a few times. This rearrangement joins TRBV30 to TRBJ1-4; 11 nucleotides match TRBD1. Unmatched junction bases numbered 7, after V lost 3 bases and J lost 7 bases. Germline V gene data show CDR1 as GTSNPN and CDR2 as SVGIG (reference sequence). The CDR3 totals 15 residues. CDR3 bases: TGTGCCTGGAGGCCGCCGGACAGGGGGCTTGAAAAACTGTTTTTT. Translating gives CAWRPPDRGLEKLFF.

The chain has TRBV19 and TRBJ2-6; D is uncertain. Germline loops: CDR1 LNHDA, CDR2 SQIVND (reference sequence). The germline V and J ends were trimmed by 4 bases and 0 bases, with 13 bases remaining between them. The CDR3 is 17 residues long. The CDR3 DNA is TGTGCCAGTAGTAGGGGTAGGGCGTACTCTGGGGCCAACGTCCTGACTTTC. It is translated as CASSRGRAYSGANVLTF.

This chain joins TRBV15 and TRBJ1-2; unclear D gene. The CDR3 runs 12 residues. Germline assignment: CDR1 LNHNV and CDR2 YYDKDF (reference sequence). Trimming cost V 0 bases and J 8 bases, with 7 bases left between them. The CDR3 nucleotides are TGTGCCACCAGCAGAGATGCGGGAGGCTACACCTTC. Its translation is CATSRDAGGYTF.

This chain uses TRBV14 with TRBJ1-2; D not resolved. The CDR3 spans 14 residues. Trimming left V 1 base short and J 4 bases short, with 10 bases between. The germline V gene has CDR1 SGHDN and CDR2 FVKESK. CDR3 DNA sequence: TGTGCCAGCAGCCAAGTATGGGCCCTCTATGGCTACACCTTC. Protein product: CASSQVWALYGYTF.

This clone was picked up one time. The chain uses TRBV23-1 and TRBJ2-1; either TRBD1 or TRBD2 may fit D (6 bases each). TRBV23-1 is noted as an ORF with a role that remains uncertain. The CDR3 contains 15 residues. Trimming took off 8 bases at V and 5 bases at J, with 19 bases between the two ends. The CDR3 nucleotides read TGCGCCAGCCCTTCCCGGGGGCGGGTCGACAATGAGCAGTTCTTC. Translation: CASPSRGRVDNEQFF.

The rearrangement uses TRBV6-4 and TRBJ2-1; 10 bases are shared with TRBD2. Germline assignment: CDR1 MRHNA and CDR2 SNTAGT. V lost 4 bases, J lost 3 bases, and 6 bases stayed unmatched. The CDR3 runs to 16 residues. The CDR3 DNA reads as TGTGCCAGCAGTGTCCGGACTAGCGGTGACTACAATGAGCAGTTCTTC. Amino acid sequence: CASSVRTSGDYNEQFF.

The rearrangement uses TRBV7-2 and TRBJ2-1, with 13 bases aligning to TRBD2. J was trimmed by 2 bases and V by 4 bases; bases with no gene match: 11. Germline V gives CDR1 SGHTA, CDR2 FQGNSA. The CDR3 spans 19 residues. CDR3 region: CASSSPKRLAGGTYNEQFF. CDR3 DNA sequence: TGTGCCAGCAGCTCCCCGAAGCGACTAGCGGGAGGTACCTACAATGAGCAGTTCTTC.